The 2 T cell receptor beta chains in this list originate from one sample, sequenced in a study of molecular identifiers for immune sequencing clone quantification. TCRdb called the PCR reads again in MiXCR, with one record for every CDR3 protein. The table lists 490,000 or so distinct CDR3 sequences, over 20% of them singletons. The sequenced sample consisted of naive CD8+ T cells from blood, with Jurkat cell RNA spiked in. As for subset: FACS-sorted CD8+CD4-CCR7+CD45RA+ naive T cells. These receptors were taken from a human donor in good health. Some libraries in this study had Jurkat cell RNA spiked in.

The chain has TRBV5-6 and TRBJ2-7, with D tentatively TRBD1 or TRBD2 (5 bases each). This CDR3 spans 14 amino acids. The V end lost 6 bases, the J end lost 1 base, and 14 bases lay between the germline ends. CDR1 SGHDT and CDR2 YYEEEE come from the germline V gene. CDR3 region: CASNFGDDSYEQYF. The CDR3 DNA sequence: TGTGCCAGCAACTTCGGGGACGATTCCTACGAGCAGTACTTC.

Points on this clonotype: One junction end does not reproduce the germline sequence, and a read error may be involved. The chain uses TRBV6-1 and TRBJ2-1; D unclear. CDR1 and CDR2 from the germline V gene are MNHNS and SASEGT. The CDR3 has 16 amino acids. The CDR3 DNA reads as TGTGCCAGCGGTGACAACAGATTCAGCTCCTACAATGAGCAGTTCTTC. Translating it yields CASGDNRFSSYNEQFF.